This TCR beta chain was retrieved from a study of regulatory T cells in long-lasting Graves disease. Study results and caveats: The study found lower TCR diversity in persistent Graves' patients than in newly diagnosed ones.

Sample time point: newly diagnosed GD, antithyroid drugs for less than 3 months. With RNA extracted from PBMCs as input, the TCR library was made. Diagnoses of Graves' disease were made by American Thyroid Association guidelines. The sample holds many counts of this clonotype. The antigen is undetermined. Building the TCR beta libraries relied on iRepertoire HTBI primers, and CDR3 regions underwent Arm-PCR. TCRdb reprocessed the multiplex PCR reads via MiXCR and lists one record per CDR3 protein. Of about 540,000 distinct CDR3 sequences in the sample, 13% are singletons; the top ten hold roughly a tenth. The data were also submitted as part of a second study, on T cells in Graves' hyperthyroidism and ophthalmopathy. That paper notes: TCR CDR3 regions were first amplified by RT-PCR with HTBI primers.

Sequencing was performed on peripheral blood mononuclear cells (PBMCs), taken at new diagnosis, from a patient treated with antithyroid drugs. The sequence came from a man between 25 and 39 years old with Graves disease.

CDR3 sequence: CASSSQISTDTQYF. The CDR3 bases are TGTGCCAGCAGCTCCCAGATCAGCACAGATACGCAGTATTTT. The rearrangement uses TRBV7-9 and TRBJ2-3; D is ambiguous. The ends were cut back, 4 bases at V and 0 bases at J, with 8 bases in the middle. There are 14 residues in the CDR3. In germline, CDR1 is SEHNR, CDR2 FQNEAQ (reference sequence).